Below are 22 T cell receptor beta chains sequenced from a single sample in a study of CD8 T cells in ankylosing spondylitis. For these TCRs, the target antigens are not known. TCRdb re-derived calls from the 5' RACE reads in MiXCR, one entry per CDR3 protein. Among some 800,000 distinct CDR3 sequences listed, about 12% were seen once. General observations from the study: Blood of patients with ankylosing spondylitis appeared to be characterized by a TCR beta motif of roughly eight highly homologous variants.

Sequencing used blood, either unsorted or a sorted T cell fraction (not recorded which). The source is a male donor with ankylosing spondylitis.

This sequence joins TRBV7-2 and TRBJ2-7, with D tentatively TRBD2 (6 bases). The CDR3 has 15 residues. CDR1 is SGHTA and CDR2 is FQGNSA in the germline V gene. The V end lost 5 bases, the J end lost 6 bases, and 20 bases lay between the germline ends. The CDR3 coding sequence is TGTGCCAGCAGCCCTCTTAGCGGAGAGGTATTCGAGCAGTACTTC. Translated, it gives CASSPLSGEVFEQYF. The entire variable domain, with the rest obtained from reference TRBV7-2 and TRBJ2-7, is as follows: GAGVSQSPSNKVTEKGKDVELRCDPISGHTALYWYRQSLGQGLEFLIYFQGNSAPDKSGLPSDRFSAERTGGSVSTLTIQRTQQEDSAVYLCASSPLSGEVFEQYFGPGTRLTVT.

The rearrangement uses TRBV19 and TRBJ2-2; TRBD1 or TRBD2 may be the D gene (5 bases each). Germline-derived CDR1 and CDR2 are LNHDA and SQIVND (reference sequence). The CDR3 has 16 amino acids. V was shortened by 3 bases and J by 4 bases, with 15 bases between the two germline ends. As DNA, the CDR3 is TGTGCCAGTAGTATGGGGACCCTCCCGGGCACCGGGGAGCTGTTTTTT. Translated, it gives CASSMGTLPGTGELFF. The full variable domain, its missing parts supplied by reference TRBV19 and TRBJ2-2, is DGGITQSPKYLFRKEGQNVTLSCEQNLNHDAMYWYRQDPGQGLRLIYYSQIVNDFQKGDIAEGYSVSREKKESFPLTVTSAQKNPTAFYLCASSMGTLPGTGELFFGEGSRLTVL.

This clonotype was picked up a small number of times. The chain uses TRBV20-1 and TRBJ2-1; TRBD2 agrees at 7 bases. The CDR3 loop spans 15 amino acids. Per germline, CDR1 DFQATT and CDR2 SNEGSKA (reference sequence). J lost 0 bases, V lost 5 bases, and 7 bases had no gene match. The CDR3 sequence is CSALISGRSYNEQFF. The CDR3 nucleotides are TGCAGTGCTCTAATTAGCGGGCGCTCCTACAATGAGCAGTTCTTC.

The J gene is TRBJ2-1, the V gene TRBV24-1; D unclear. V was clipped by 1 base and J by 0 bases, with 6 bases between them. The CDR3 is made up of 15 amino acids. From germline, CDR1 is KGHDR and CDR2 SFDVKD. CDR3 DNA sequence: TGTGCCACCAGTGATTTTAGGAGCTCCTACAATGAGCAGTTCTTC. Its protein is CATSDFRSSYNEQFF.

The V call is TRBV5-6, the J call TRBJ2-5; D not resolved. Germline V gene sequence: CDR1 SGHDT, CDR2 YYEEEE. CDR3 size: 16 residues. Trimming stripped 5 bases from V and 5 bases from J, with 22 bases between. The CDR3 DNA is TGTGCCAGCAGTTCCCGGTTGGGCCCACTCGGGGAGACCCAGTACTTC. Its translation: CASSSRLGPLGETQYF.

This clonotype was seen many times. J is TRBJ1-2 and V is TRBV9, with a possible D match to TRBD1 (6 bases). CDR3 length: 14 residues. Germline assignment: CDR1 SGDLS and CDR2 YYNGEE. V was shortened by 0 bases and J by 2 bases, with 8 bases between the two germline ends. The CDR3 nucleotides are TGTGCCAGCAGCGTAGGGACAGCCAACTATGGCTACACCTTC. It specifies CASSVGTANYGYTF.

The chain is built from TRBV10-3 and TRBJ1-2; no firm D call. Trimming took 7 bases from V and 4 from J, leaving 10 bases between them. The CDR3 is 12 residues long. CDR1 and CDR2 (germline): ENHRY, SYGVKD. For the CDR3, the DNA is TGTGCCATCACCTCTAGCAGCTATGGCTACACCTTC. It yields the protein CAITSSSYGYTF.

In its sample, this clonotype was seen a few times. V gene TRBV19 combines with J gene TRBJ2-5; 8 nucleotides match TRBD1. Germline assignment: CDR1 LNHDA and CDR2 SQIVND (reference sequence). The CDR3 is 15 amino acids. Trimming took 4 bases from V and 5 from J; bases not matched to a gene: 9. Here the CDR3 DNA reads TGTGCCAGTAGTAGAAGGACAGGGAGAGGGGAGACCCAGTACTTC. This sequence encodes CASSRRTGRGETQYF.

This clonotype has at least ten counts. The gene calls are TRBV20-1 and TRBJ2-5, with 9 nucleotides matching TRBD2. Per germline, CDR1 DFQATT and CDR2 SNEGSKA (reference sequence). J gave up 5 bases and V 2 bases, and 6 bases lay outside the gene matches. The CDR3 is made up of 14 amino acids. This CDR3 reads CSARFSGSDETQYF. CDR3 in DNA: TGCAGTGCTAGATTTAGCGGGAGTGATGAGACCCAGTACTTC.

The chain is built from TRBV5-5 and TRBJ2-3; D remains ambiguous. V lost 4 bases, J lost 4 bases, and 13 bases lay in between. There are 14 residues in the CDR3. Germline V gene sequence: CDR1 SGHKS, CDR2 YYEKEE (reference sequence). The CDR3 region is CASSPWIEPDTQYF. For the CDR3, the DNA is TGTGCCAGCAGCCCGTGGATCGAGCCAGATACGCAGTATTTT.

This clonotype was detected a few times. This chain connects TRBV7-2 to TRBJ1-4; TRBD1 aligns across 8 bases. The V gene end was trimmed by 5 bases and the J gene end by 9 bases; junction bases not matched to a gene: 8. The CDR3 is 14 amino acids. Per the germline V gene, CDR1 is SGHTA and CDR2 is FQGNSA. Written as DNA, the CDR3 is TGTGCCAGCAGCCACCCCGGACAGGGCAAAAAACTGTTTTTT. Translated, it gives CASSHPGQGKKLFF.

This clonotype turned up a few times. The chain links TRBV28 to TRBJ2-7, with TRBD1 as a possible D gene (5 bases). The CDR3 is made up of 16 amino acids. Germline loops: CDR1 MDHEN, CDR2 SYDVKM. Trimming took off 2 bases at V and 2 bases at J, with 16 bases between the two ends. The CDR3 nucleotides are TGTGCCAGCAGTTTAACGCAGGGTGGTTTTCCCTACGAGCAGTACTTC. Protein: CASSLTQGGFPYEQYF.

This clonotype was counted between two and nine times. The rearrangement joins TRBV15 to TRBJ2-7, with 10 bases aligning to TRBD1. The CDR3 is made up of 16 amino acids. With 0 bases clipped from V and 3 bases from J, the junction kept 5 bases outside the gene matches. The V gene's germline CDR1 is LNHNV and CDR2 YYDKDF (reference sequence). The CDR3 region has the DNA TGTGCCACCAGCAGAGATTACGGGACAGGGGACTACGAGCAGTACTTC. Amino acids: CATSRDYGTGDYEQYF.

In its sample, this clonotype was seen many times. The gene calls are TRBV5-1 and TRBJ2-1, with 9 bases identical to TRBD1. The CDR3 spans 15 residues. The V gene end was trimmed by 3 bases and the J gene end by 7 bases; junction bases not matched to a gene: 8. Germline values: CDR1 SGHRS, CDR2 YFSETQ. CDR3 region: CASSYYYGTGNEQFF. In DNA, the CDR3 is TGCGCCAGCAGCTACTACTACGGGACAGGGAATGAGCAGTTCTTC.

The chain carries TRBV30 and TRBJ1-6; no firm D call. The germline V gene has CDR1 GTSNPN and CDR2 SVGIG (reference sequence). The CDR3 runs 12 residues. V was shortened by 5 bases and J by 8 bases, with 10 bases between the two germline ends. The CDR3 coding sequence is TGTGCCTGGGCTCTGGTTGATTCACCCCTCCACTTT. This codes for CAWALVDSPLHF.

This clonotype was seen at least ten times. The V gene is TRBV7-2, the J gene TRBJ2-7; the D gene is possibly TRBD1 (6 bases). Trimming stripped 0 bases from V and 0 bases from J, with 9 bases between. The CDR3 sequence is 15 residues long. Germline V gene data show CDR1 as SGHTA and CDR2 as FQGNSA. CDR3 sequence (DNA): TGTGCCAGCAGCTTAGCGCAGGGGCTCTCCTACGAGCAGTACTTC. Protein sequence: CASSLAQGLSYEQYF. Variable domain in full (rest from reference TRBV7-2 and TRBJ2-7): GAGVSQSPSNKVTEKGKDVELRCDPISGHTALYWYRQSLGQGLEFLIYFQGNSAPDKSGLPSDRFSAERTGGSVSTLTIQRTQQEDSAVYLCASSLAQGLSYEQYFGPGTRLTVT.

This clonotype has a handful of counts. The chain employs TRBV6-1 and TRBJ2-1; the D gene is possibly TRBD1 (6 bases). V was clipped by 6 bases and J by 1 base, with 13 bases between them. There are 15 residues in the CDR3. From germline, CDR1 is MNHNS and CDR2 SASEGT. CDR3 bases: TGTGCCAGCAGGTCGGGACAACAATCCTACAATGAGCAGTTCTTC. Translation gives CASRSGQQSYNEQFF.

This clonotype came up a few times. The CDR3 DNA follows: TGTGCCAGCAGCCGCACCATCCTACAGGGCCGGAATGAAAAACTGTTTTTT. Residues: CASSRTILQGRNEKLFF. The V and J genes are TRBV27 and TRBJ1-4; perhaps TRBD1 as D (6 bases). Trimming stripped 6 bases from V and 5 bases from J, with 22 bases between. The CDR3 sequence is 17 residues long. Per germline, CDR1 MNHEY and CDR2 SMNVEV (reference sequence).

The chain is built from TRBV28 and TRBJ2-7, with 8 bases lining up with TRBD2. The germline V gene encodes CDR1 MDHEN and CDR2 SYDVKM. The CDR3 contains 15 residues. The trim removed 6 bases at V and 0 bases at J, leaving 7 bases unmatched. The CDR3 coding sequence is TGTGCCAGCAGGCCTAGCGGGCTGAGCTCCTACGAGCAGTACTTC. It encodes CASRPSGLSSYEQYF. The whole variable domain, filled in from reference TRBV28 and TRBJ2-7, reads DVKVTQSSRYLVKRTGEKVFLECVQDMDHENMFWYRQDPGLGLRLIYFSYDVKMKEKGDIPEGYSVSREKKERFSLILESASTNQTSMYLCASRPSGLSSYEQYFGPGTRLTVT.

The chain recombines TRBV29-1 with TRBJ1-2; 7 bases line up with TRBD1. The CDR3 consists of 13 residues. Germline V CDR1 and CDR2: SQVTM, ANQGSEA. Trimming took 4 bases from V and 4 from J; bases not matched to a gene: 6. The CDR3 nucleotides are TGCAGCGTTGTTCGAGACAGGGTCTATGGCTACACCTTC. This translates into CSVVRDRVYGYTF.

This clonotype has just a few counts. CDR3 region: CSASDRDVTEAFF. CDR3 nucleotides: TGCAGTGCTAGTGACAGGGACGTCACTGAAGCTTTCTTT. The J gene is TRBJ1-1, the V gene TRBV20-1, with 7 bases matching TRBD1. Trimming cost V 3 bases and J 4 bases; bases outside gene matches: 5. The CDR3 is 13 amino acids. CDR1 is DFQATT and CDR2 is SNEGSKA in the germline V gene (reference sequence).

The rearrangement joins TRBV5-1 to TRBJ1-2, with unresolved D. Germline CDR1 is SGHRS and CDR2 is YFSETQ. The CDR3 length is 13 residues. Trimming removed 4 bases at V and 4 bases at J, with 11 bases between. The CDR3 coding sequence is TGCGCCAGCAGCACCCCGGGGTTCTATGGCTACACCTTC. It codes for CASSTPGFYGYTF.